The next 4 T cell receptor beta chains were all read from a single sample in a study of PD-L1 blockade in urothelial cancer. As for time point: pretreatment peripheral blood. The repertoire was sequenced with immunoSEQ multiplex PCR; TCRdb's copy has only in-frame clones and lacks some. The table records around 130,000 clones, approximately 84% of them present only once. Sequences were derived from PBMCs, sampled around atezolizumab (anti-PD-L1) treatment. The receptor source for this set is a man over 45 with urothelial cancer.

This chain connects TRBV27 to TRBJ2-5; 7 bases are shared with TRBD1. The CDR3 length is 12 residues. The germline V gene has CDR1 MNHEY and CDR2 SMNVEV (reference sequence). Losses at the gene ends were 7 bases for V and 4 bases for J; bases not matched to a gene: 3. CDR3 coding DNA: TGTGCCAGCATAAGGGGGCGAGAGACCCAGTACTTC. It specifies CASIRGRETQYF.

This clone occurred a few times. The genes are TRBV18 and TRBJ1-2, with a possible D match to TRBD1 (5 bases). Germline CDR1 is KGHSH and CDR2 is LQKENI. Trimming took 1 base from V and 1 from J, leaving 13 bases between them. This CDR3 has 16 amino acids. The CDR3 region is CASSPQGAGYNYGYTF. The CDR3 DNA is TGTGCCAGCTCACCACAAGGCGCAGGGTATAACTATGGCTACACCTTC.

This clone showed up just once. V usage is TRBV9 and J usage is TRBJ2-7; TRBD2 aligns across 9 bases. V lost 4 bases, J lost 6 bases, and 14 bases stayed unmatched. CDR1 and CDR2 (germline): SGDLS, YYNGEE. The length of the CDR3 is 16 residues. CDR3 nucleotide sequence: TGTGCCAGCAGCCCCGAGGGGAGCGGGAGGCCTCCCGAGCAGTACTTC. It yields the protein CASSPEGSGRPPEQYF.

This chain uses TRBV2 with TRBJ1-2; D possibly corresponds to TRBD1 (5 bases). CDR3 length: 14 amino acids. Germline values: CDR1 SNHLY, CDR2 FYNNEI. Trimming shortened V by 6 bases and J by 7 bases, and 18 bases separated the two germline ends. CDR3: CASSPGQAQSGYTF. The DNA for the CDR3 is TGTGCCAGCAGCCCAGGGCAGGCTCAGTCTGGCTACACCTTC.